The clone carrying this T cell receptor beta chain has a handful of counts. Its antigen remains unidentified. The entry originates in a study of cytomegalovirus exposure and HLA in healthy donors. Overall study findings and caveats: In vitro work confirmed that a few CMV-associated chains recognize CMV antigens. In an earlier analysis, productive rearrangement rates for most beta V segments clustered near 87% or 30%. Across all donors, roughly uniform sequencing depth was an assumption of the presence/absence analyses.

V shed 3 bases and J 7 bases; nucleotides not matched to a gene: 5. This CDR3 contains 13 residues. Per the germline V gene, CDR1 is PRHDT and CDR2 is FYEKMQ (reference sequence). The primer mix had 60 Vbeta and 13 Jbeta primers. Produced via immunoSEQ multiplex PCR; TCRdb's table is partial and in-frame only. Found here are 150,000 or so clones, more than 60% of them singletons; the top ten hold 4%. This receptor was obtained from a woman between 40 and 50 years old in good health and CMV-seronegative. Source material: PBMCs. J is TRBJ2-7 and V is TRBV13; 8 nucleotides agree with TRBD1. As DNA, the CDR3 is TGTGCCAGCAGCTTCCAGGGGGCAAGGGAGCAGTACTTC. This sequence encodes CASSFQGAREQYF.